The T cell receptor beta chain described here comes from a study of blood T cell repertoires in COVID-19. For the study at large: Sample material is recorded as cDNA or gDNA derived from T cells, B-cell-depleted T cells, or PBMCs.

Germline V gene lookup returns CDR1 LGHNA and CDR2 YNFKEQ. The ends were cut back, 3 bases at V and 7 bases at J, with 18 bases in the middle. The length of the CDR3 is 16 residues. Original processing notes: Nucleated cell counts were estimated from reference gene primer amplification. The repertoire was sequenced with immunoSEQ multiplex PCR; TCRdb's copy has only in-frame clones and lacks some. V and J calls and clone size are given by that table; D and trimming were obtained from the DNA. The sample holds around 85,000 clones, about 89% seen once. Everyone who took part was roughly 18 to 89 years old, and they came from 24 US areas. Each participant's cohort was designated according to participant-reported clinical history.

V and J are TRBV4-2 and TRBJ2-2, with D possibly matching TRBD2 (6 bases). The material sequenced was PBMCs or T cells enriched from blood (not recorded which). This TCR derives from a woman aged 50 to 60 with acute COVID-19. CDR3: CASSHSGTPRGGELFF. The CDR3 coding sequence is TGTGCCAGCAGCCACTCCGGGACTCCTCGGGGCGGGGAGCTGTTTTTT.